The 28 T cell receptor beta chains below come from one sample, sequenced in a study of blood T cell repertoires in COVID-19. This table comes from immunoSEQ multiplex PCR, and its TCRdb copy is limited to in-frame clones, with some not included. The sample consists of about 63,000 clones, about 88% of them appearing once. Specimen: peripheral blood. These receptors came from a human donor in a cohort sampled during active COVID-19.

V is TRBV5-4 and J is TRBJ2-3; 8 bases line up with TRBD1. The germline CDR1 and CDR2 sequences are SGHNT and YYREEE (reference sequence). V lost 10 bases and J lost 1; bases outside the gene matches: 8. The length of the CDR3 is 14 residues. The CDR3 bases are TGTGCCTATACAGGGGGACAGCGCACAGATACGCAGTATTTT. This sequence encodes CAYTGGQRTDTQYF.

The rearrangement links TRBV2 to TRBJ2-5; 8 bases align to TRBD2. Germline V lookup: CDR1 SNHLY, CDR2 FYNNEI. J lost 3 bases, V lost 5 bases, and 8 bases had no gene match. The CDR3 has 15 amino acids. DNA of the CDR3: TGTGCCAGCAGTACATTAGGGACTAGGAAAGAGACCCAGTACTTC. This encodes CASSTLGTRKETQYF.

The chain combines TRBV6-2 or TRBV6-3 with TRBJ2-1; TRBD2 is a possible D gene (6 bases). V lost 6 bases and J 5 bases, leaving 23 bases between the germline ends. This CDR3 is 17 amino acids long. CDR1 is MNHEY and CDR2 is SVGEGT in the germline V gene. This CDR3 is CASSRIPREVQNNEQFF. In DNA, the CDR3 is TGTGCCAGCAGCCGTATCCCGCGGGAAGTACAGAACAATGAGCAGTTCTTC.

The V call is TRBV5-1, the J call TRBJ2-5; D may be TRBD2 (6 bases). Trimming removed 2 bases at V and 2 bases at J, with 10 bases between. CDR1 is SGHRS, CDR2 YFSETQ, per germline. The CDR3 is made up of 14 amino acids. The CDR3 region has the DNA TGCGCCAGCAGCTTTAGGCGGGAACAAGAGACCCAGTACTTC. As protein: CASSFRREQETQYF.

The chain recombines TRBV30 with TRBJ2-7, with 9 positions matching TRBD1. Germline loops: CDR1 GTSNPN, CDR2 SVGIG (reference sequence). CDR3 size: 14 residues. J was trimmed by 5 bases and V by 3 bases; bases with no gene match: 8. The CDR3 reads CAWSPGQGWHEQYF. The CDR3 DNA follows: TGTGCCTGGAGCCCGGGACAGGGTTGGCACGAGCAGTACTTC.

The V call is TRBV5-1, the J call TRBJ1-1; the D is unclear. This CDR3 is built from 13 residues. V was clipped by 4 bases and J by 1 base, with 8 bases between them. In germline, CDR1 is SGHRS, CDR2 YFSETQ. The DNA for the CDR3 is TGCGCCAGCAGCGAGGGAAGGAACACTGAAGCTTTCTTT. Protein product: CASSEGRNTEAFF.

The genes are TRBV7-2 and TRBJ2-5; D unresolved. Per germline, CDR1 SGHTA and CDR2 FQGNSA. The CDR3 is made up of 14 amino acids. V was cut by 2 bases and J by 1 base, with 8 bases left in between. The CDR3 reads CASSLHPGQETQYF. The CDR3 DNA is TGTGCCAGCAGCTTACATCCGGGCCAAGAGACCCAGTACTTC.

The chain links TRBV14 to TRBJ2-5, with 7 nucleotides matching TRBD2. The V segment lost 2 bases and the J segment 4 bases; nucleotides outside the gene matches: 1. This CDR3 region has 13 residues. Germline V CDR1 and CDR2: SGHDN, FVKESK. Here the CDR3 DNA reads TGTGCCAGCAGCCAATGGGAGGGAGAGACCCAGTACTTC. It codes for CASSQWEGETQYF.

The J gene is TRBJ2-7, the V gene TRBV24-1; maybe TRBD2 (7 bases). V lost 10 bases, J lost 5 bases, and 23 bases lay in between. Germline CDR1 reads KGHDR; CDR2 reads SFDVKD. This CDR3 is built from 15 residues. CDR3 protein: CATLNIIRGADEQYF. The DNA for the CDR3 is TGTGCCACTCTCAACATTATACGGGGGGCCGACGAGCAGTACTTC.

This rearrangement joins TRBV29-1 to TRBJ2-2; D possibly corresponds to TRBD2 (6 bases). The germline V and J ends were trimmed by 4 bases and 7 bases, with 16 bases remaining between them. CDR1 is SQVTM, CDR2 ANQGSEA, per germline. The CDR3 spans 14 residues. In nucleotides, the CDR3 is TGCAGCGTTGGAGCAACGGGAGTAGGCGGGGAGCTGTTTTTT. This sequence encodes CSVGATGVGGELFF.

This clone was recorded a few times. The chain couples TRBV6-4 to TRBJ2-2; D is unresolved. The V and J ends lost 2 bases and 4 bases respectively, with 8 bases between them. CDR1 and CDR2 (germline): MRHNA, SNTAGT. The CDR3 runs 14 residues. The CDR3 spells CASSDGLATGELFF. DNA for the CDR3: TGTGCCAGCAGTGACGGTTTGGCCACCGGGGAGCTGTTTTTT.

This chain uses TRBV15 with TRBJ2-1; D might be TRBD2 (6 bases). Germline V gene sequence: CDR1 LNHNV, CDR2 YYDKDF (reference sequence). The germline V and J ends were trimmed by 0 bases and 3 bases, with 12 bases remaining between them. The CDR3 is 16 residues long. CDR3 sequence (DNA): TGTGCCACCAGCAGAGATGTCGGCGGGAACTACAATGAGCAGTTCTTC. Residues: CATSRDVGGNYNEQFF.

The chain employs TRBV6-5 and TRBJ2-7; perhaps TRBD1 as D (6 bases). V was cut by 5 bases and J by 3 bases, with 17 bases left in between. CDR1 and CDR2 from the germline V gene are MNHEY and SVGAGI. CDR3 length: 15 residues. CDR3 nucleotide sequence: TGTGCCAGCAGTCCCTCACGACAGGTCGTCTACGAGCAGTACTTC. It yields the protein CASSPSRQVVYEQYF.

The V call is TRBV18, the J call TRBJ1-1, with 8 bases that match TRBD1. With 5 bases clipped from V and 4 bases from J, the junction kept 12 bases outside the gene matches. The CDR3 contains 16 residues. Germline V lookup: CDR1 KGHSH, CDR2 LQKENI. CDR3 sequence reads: CASSSGQGLRTTEAFF. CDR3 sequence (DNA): TGTGCCAGCTCATCCGGACAGGGCCTCAGAACCACTGAAGCTTTCTTT.

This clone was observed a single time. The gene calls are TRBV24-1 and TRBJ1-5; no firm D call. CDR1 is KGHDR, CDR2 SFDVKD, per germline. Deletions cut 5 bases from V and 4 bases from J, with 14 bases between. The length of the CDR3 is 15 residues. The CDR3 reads CATSAAESVNQPQHF. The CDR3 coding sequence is TGTGCCACCAGTGCAGCGGAATCCGTGAATCAGCCCCAGCATTTT.

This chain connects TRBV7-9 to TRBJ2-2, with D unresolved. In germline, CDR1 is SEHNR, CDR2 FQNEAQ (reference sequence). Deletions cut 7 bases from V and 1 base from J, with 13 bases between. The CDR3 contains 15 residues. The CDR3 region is CASTPLPLNTGELFF. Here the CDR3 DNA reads TGTGCCAGCACCCCCCTCCCGTTGAACACCGGGGAGCTGTTTTTT. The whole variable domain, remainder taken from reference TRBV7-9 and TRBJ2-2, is DTGVSQNPRHKITKRGQNVTFRCDPISEHNRLYWYRQTLGQGPEFLTYFQNEAQLEKSRLLSDRFSAERPKGSFSTLEIQRTEQGDSAMYLCASTPLPLNTGELFFGEGSRLTVL.

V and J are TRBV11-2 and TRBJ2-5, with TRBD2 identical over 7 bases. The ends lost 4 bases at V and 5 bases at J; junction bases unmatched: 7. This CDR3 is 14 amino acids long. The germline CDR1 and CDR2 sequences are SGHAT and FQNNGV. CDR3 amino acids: CASSSRDYAETQYF. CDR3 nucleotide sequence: TGTGCCAGCAGCTCAAGGGACTACGCTGAGACCCAGTACTTC.

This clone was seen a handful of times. The DNA for the CDR3 is TGCAGTGCTAGTCTCCCTTCGGGGGTCGCGGGCTACACCTTC. Translating gives CSASLPSGVAGYTF. J is TRBJ1-2 and V is TRBV20-1, with D possibly matching TRBD1 (5 bases). The V end lost 3 bases, the J end lost 8 bases, and 19 bases lay between the germline ends. Looked up from germline, CDR1 is DFQATT and CDR2 is SNEGSKA (reference sequence). This CDR3 has 14 amino acids.

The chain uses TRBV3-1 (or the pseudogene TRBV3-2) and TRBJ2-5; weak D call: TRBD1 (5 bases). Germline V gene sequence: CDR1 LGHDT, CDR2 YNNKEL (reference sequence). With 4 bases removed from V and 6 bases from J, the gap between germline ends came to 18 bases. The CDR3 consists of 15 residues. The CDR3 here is CASSPPREVIKTQYF. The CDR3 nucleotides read TGTGCCAGCAGCCCCCCCAGGGAAGTGATAAAGACCCAGTACTTC.

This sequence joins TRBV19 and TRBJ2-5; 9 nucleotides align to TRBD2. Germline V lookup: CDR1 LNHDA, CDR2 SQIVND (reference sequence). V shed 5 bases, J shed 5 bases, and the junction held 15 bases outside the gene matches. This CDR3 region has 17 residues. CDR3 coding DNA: TGTGCCAGTAGTTTCAGTGGGCTAGCGGGAAGTAGTGAGACCCAGTACTTC. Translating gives CASSFSGLAGSSETQYF.

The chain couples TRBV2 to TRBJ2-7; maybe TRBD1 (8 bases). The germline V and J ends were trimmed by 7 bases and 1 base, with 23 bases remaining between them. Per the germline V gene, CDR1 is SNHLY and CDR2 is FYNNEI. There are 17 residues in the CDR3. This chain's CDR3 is CASKRGVNRGSSYEQYF. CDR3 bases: TGTGCCAGCAAACGGGGGGTAAACAGGGGGAGTTCCTACGAGCAGTACTTC.

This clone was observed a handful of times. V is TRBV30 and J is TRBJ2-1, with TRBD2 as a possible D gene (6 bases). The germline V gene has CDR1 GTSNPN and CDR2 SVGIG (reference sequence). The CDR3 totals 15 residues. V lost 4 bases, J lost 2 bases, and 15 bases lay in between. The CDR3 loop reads CAWIGGSGPYNEQFF. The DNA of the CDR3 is TGTGCCTGGATAGGTGGGAGCGGGCCCTACAATGAGCAGTTCTTC.

The CDR3 nucleotides are TGTGCCAGCAACCTTCGGGGCACCGGGGAGCTGTTTTTT. This sequence encodes CASNLRGTGELFF. The rearrangement uses TRBV3-1 (or the pseudogene TRBV3-2) and TRBJ2-2; D may be TRBD2 (5 bases). The CDR3 has 13 residues. Deletions cut 7 bases from V and 4 bases from J, with 10 bases between. The germline V gene has CDR1 LGHDT and CDR2 YNNKEL (reference sequence).

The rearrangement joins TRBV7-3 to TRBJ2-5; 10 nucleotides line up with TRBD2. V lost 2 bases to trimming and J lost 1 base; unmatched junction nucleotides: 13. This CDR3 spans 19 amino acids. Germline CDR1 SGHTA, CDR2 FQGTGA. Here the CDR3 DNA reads TGTGCCAGCAGCTTACGCGGCTGGTCGGCTAGCGGGAGCCAAGAGACCCAGTACTTC. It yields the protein CASSLRGWSASGSQETQYF.

The CDR3 DNA reads as TGCGCCAGCAGCTTCCGGGACACAAAGGTCTCTGGGGCCAACGTCCTGACTTTC. This sequence encodes CASSFRDTKVSGANVLTF. This chain uses TRBV4-1 with TRBJ2-6; a possible D gene is TRBD1 (6 bases). CDR1 and CDR2 (germline): MGHRA, YSYEKL. This CDR3 spans 18 amino acids. V gave up 5 bases and J gave up 0 bases, with 17 bases separating them.

CDR3 sequence: CASSSHSEQYF. Written as DNA, the CDR3 is TGTGCCAGCAGCTCCCATTCCGAGCAGTACTTC. The chain is built from TRBV11-2 and TRBJ2-7; D is undetermined. This CDR3 spans 11 amino acids. The V gene's germline CDR1 is SGHAT and CDR2 FQNNGV. V shed 4 bases and J shed 6 bases, with 7 bases lying between them.

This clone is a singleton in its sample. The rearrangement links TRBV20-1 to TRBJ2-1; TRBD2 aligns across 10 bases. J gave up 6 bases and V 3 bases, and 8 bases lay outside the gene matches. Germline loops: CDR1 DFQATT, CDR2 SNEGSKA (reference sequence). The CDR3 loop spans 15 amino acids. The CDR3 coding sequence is TGCAGTGCTAGTCTCCCTAGCGGGGGTAGCAATGAGCAGTTCTTC. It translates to CSASLPSGGSNEQFF.

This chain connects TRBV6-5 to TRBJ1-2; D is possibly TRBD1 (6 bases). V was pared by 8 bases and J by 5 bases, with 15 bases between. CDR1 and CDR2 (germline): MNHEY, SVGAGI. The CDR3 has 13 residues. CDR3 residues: CASSQGQTYGYTF. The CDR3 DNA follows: TGTGCCAGCTCCCAGGGGCAGACATATGGCTACACCTTC.